This TCR beta chain was retrieved from a study of shared clonotypes between healthy human individuals. The protocol was immunoSEQ multiplex PCR, while the TCRdb copy is restricted to in-frame clones and leaves out a portion. The table lists approximately 400,000 clones, 90% to 97% of them singletons, with 0.32% in the top ten. Trimming shortened V by 4 bases and J by 6 bases, and 13 bases separated the two germline ends. CDR1 SQVTM and CDR2 ANQGSEA come from the germline V gene. This CDR3 contains 13 residues. Sequencing was carried out using memory CD8+ T cells sorted from blood. Subset given: CD45RO+ cells pooled with CCR7-negative TemRA cells. The receptor was isolated from a young man in good health. The J gene is TRBJ2-4, the V gene TRBV29-1; perhaps TRBD2 as D (5 bases). This chain's CDR3 is CSVVHGLGNIQYF. The CDR3 DNA reads TGCAGCGTTGTCCATGGACTCGGAAACATTCAGTACTTC.